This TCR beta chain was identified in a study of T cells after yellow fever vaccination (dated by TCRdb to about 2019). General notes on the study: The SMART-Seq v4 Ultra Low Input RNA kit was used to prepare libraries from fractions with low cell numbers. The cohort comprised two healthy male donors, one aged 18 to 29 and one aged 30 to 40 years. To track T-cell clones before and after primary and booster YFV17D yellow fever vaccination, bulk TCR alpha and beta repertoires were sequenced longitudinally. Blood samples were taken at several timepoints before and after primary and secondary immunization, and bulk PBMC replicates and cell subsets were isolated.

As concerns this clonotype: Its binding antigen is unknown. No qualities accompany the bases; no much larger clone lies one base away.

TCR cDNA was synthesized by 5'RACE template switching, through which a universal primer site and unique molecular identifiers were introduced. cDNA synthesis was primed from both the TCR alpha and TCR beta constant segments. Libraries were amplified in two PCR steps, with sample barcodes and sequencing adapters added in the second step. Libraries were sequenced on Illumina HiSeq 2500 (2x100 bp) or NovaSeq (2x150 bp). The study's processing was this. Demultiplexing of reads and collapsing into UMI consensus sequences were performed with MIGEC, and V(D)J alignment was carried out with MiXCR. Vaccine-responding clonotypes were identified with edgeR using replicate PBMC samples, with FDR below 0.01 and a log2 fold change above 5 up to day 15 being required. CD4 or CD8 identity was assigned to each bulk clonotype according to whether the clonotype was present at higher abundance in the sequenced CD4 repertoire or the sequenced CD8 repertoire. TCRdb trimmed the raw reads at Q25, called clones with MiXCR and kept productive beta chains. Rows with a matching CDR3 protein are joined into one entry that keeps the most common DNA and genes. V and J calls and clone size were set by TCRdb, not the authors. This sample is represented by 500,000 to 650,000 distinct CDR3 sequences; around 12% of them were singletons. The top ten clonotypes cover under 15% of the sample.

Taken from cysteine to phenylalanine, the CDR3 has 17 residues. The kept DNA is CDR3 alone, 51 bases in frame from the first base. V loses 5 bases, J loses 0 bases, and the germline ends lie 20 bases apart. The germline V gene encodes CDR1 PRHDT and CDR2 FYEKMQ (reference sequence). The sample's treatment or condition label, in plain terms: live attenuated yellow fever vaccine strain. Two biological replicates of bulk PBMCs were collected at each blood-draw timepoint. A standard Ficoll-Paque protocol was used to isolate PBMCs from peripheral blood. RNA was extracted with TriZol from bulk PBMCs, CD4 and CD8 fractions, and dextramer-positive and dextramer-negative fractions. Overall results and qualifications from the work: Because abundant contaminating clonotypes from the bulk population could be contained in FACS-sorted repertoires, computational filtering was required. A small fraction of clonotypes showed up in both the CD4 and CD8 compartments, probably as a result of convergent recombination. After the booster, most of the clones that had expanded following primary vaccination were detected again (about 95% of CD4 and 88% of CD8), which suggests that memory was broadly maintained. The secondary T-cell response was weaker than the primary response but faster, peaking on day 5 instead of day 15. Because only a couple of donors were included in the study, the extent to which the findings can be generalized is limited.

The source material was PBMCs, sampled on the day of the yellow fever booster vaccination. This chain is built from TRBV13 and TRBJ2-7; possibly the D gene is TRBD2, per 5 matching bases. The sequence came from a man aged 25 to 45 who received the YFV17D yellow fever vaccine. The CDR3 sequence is CASSPIPTTGGSYEQYF. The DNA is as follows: TGTGCCAGCAGCCCCATTCCCACGACCGGAGGCTCCTACGAGCAGTACTTC.